The next 27 T cell receptor beta chains were all read from a single sample in a study of T-cell reconstitution after alpha-beta-depleted transplantation in children. The authors prepared the TCRbeta library with unique molecular identifiers. MiXCR, run by TCRdb on the PCR reads, gives a single entry per CDR3 protein. Here the sample spans 350,000 to 500,000 distinct CDR3 sequences, approximately 41% being singletons. The specimen comprised PBMCs, sampled before TCRalphabeta/CD19-depleted stem cell transplant. The origin of the receptors is a girl aged 2-15 years with aplastic anemia, due to receive a stem cell transplant.

This clonotype was seen more than once but under ten times. The rearrangement joins TRBV7-2 to TRBJ2-1; 9 positions match TRBD1. Germline CDR1 SGHTA, CDR2 FQGNSA. This CDR3 has 15 residues. With V trimmed by 5 bases and J by 0 bases, 2 bases remained unmatched. CDR3 in DNA: TGTGCCAGCAGCCCACAGGGGGCCTCCTACAATGAGCAGTTCTTC. This translates into CASSPQGASYNEQFF.

This clonotype was seen at least ten times. The chain carries TRBV5-1 and TRBJ1-5, with 7 bases lining up with TRBD1. V lost 4 bases to trimming and J lost 2 bases; unmatched junction nucleotides: 9. The CDR3 has 16 amino acids. Looked up from germline, CDR1 is SGHRS and CDR2 is YFSETQ. The CDR3 nucleotides are TGCGCCAGCAGCCCGGGGGTCGGGACAGGCAATCAGCCCCAGCATTTT. The encoded protein is CASSPGVGTGNQPQHF.

This clonotype was counted only a few times. This chain connects TRBV23-1 to TRBJ2-7; tentatively, D is TRBD1 or TRBD2 (5 bases each). TRBV23-1 is an open reading frame, and its role is uncertain. CDR3 length equals 18 residues. Trimming cost V 3 bases and J 2 bases, with 23 bases left between them. CDR3 DNA: TGCGCCAGCAGTCACGGGATGCATGTTTCGGACATTGCCTACGAGCAGTACTTC. This encodes CASSHGMHVSDIAYEQYF.

The chain carries TRBV15 and TRBJ1-1; D not certain. CDR1 is LNHNV and CDR2 is YYDKDF in the germline V gene (reference sequence). Trimming removed 0 bases at V and 8 bases at J, with 7 bases between. This CDR3 has 12 amino acids. CDR3: CATSRDGLEAFF. The CDR3 DNA sequence: TGTGCCACCAGCAGAGATGGGCTAGAAGCTTTCTTT.

This sequence joins TRBV7-2 and TRBJ1-2; D is unclear. This CDR3 has 13 amino acids. Trimming took off 3 bases at V and 7 bases at J, with 12 bases between the two ends. CDR1 is SGHTA, CDR2 FQGNSA, per germline. The CDR3 here is CASSFVREAGYTF. CDR3 bases: TGTGCCAGCAGCTTCGTGCGGGAGGCTGGCTACACCTTC.

V and J are TRBV28 and TRBJ2-3; D possibly matches TRBD1 or TRBD2 (6 bases each). V shed 3 bases and J shed 5 bases, with 15 bases lying between them. The CDR3 loop spans 15 amino acids. The germline CDR1 and CDR2 sequences are MDHEN and SYDVKM. DNA of the CDR3: TGTGCCAGCAGTTTCGTACGGGGGCAAGGAGATACGCAGTATTTT. This sequence encodes CASSFVRGQGDTQYF. Full variable domain (rest looked up from reference TRBV28 and TRBJ2-3): DVKVTQSSRYLVKRTGEKVFLECVQDMDHENMFWYRQDPGLGLRLIYFSYDVKMKEKGDIPEGYSVSREKKERFSLILESASTNQTSMYLCASSFVRGQGDTQYFGPGTRLTVL.

The chain recombines TRBV12-3 or TRBV12-4 with TRBJ2-5, with TRBD1 matching over 8 bases. The CDR3 is 14 residues long. V was pared by 1 base and J by 5 bases, with 3 bases of the junction left unmatched. The CDR3 protein is CASSLGDRRETQYF. In nucleotides, the CDR3 is TGTGCCAGCAGTTTAGGGGACAGGAGGGAGACCCAGTACTTC.

V is TRBV6-5 and J is TRBJ2-3; tentatively, D is TRBD2 (8 bases). Trimming cost V 2 bases and J 4 bases, with 25 bases left between them. Germline CDR1 is MNHEY and CDR2 is SVGAGI. The CDR3 is 19 amino acids. Here the CDR3 reads CASSYGMGSGGGPADTQYF. In DNA form, the CDR3 reads TGTGCCAGCAGTTACGGGATGGGATCGGGAGGGGGCCCCGCAGATACGCAGTATTTT.

This clonotype occurred a few times. The rearrangement links TRBV7-9 to TRBJ2-3; 9 bases align to TRBD1. Germline values: CDR1 SEHNR, CDR2 FQNEAQ (reference sequence). The ends lost 5 bases at V and 3 bases at J; junction bases unmatched: 12. This CDR3 spans 17 amino acids. The CDR3 DNA reads TGTGCCAGCAGCCAGACAGGGGGGAGTCTCCGGACAGATACGCAGTATTTT. Its translation is CASSQTGGSLRTDTQYF.

The V gene is TRBV30, the J gene TRBJ1-1; D uncertain. Trimming pared 0 bases from V and 10 bases from J, leaving 12 bases between. Per germline, CDR1 GTSNPN and CDR2 SVGIG (reference sequence). CDR3 size: 12 residues. The DNA of the CDR3 is TGTGCCTGGAGTGTTCCGGGTGTGAGAGCTTTCTTT. Translating gives CAWSVPGVRAFF.

This clonotype occurred many times. The chain couples TRBV28 to TRBJ2-1, with D possibly being TRBD2 (6 bases). There are 14 residues in the CDR3. V was pared by 6 bases and J by 3 bases, with 12 bases between. Germline assignment: CDR1 MDHEN and CDR2 SYDVKM. The chain's CDR3 is CASRDPGVYNEQFF. CDR3 DNA sequence: TGTGCCAGCAGAGACCCGGGAGTCTACAATGAGCAGTTCTTC.

The chain couples TRBV11-1 to TRBJ2-2; 13 bases agree with TRBD2. Trimming at V came to 6 bases and at J to 0 bases, leaving 10 bases not matched to a gene. There are 19 residues in the CDR3. Per germline, CDR1 SGHAT and CDR2 FQDESV (reference sequence). In nucleotides, the CDR3 is TGTGCCAGCAGATATACTAGCGGGAGGGCCCAGGCGAACACCGGGGAGCTGTTTTTT. This translates into CASRYTSGRAQANTGELFF.

Only a few counts were recorded for this clonotype. The chain recombines TRBV4-3 with TRBJ2-5; a weak D match, TRBD2 (6 bases). Germline loops: CDR1 LGHNA, CDR2 YSLEER. Trimming pared 3 bases from V and 7 bases from J, leaving 12 bases between. The CDR3 runs 13 residues. Written as DNA, the CDR3 is TGCGCCAGCAGCCAGGCCGCGGAGGGGACCCAGTACTTC. The encoded protein is CASSQAAEGTQYF.

This clonotype was seen a few times. This rearrangement joins TRBV5-1 to TRBJ2-1, with 11 bases identical to TRBD2. The CDR3 loop spans 19 amino acids. From germline, CDR1 is SGHRS and CDR2 YFSETQ. With V trimmed by 1 base and J by 4 bases, 13 bases remained unmatched. The CDR3 protein is CASSLTPPGTSGMYNEQFF. The CDR3 DNA reads as TGCGCCAGCAGCTTGACTCCTCCTGGGACTAGCGGAATGTACAATGAGCAGTTCTTC.

This clonotype was recorded at least ten times. This chain joins TRBV6-5 and TRBJ2-5; 9 bases agree with TRBD2. J was trimmed by 2 bases and V by 2 bases; bases with no gene match: 6. The germline gives CDR1 MNHEY, CDR2 SVGAGI. The CDR3 length is 16 residues. In nucleotides, the CDR3 is TGTGCCAGCAGTTACATTGCGGGGGGGATTCAAGAGACCCAGTACTTC. Residues: CASSYIAGGIQETQYF.

This clonotype has a count of ten or more. The genes are TRBV12-3 or TRBV12-4 and TRBJ1-6; D may be TRBD1 (5 bases). This CDR3 contains 15 residues. Trimming cost V 4 bases and J 7 bases, with 14 bases left between them. The CDR3 DNA follows: TGTGCCAGCAGTTCCGCCACAGGCCTCAATTCACCCCTCCACTTT. This translates into CASSSATGLNSPLHF.

The rearrangement links TRBV7-8 to TRBJ2-5, with 12 bases identical to TRBD2. The CDR3 loop spans 16 amino acids. Germline V CDR1 and CDR2: SGHVS, FQNEAQ. Losses at the gene ends were 2 bases for V and 3 bases for J; bases not matched to a gene: 4. The CDR3 region is CASSLLASGREETQYF. Written as DNA, the CDR3 is TGTGCCAGCAGCTTATTGGCTAGCGGGAGGGAAGAGACCCAGTACTTC.

The chain employs TRBV7-2 and TRBJ2-7; D call uncertain. V lost 1 base to trimming and J lost 7 bases, with 8 bases between them. Germline CDR1 SGHTA, CDR2 FQGNSA. The CDR3 extends over 12 amino acids. In DNA form, the CDR3 reads TGTGCCAGCAGCTTAGGAGGAATGGAGCAGTACTTC. It is translated as CASSLGGMEQYF.

This clonotype was seen ten or more times. One end of the junction does not line up with germline, which may come from a read error. The chain carries TRBV7-7 and TRBJ2-7; D could derive from TRBD1 or TRBD2 (5 bases each). The length of the CDR3 is 14 residues. Germline V gene lookup returns CDR1 SSHAT and CDR2 FNYEAQ (reference sequence). CDR3 sequence: CASSLEGEIHEQYF. CDR3 DNA: TGTGCTAGCAGCTTAGAAGGGGAGATCCACGAGCAGTACTTC. Complete variable domain (other parts from reference TRBV7-7 and TRBJ2-7): GAGVSQSPRYKVTKRGQDVTLRCDPISSHATLYWYQQALGQGPEFLTYFNYEAQPDKSGLPSDRFSAERPEGSISTLTIQRTEQRDSAMYRCASSLEGEIHEQYFGPGTRLTVT.

This CDR3 is CASSGQTSGSSFEQFF. The CDR3 bases are TGTGCCAGCAGCGGGCAGACTAGCGGGAGTTCGTTTGAGCAGTTCTTC. The gene calls are TRBV7-9 and TRBJ2-1; 12 positions agree with TRBD2. J lost 9 bases, V lost 5 bases, and 11 bases had no gene match. The CDR3 consists of 16 residues. From germline, CDR1 is SEHNR and CDR2 FQNEAQ (reference sequence).

This clonotype showed up many times. The chain couples TRBV9 to TRBJ2-1; tentatively, D is TRBD2 (6 bases). Per the germline V gene, CDR1 is SGDLS and CDR2 is YYNGEE. The CDR3 runs to 13 residues. V lost 0 bases and J lost 9, with 10 bases in between. CDR3 sequence (DNA): TGTGCCAGCAGCGTAGACTTGGAGGGTGAGCAGTTCTTC. Its translation: CASSVDLEGEQFF.

The chain carries TRBV28 and TRBJ2-7; 8 bases fit TRBD1. Germline V lookup: CDR1 MDHEN, CDR2 SYDVKM. J gave up 4 bases and V 5 bases, and 4 bases lay outside the gene matches. The CDR3 runs 13 residues. DNA of the CDR3: TGTGCCAGCAGTCCCAGGGGGCGGTACGAGCAGTACTTC. The encoded protein is CASSPRGRYEQYF.

This clonotype has more than one count but fewer than ten. The gene calls are TRBV6-1 and TRBJ1-2, with 10 positions matching TRBD1. Germline V gene sequence: CDR1 MNHNS, CDR2 SASEGT. The CDR3 has 14 amino acids. Trimming removed 5 bases from V and 4 bases from J; junction bases left unmatched: 4. CDR3 coding DNA: TGTGCCAGCAGTCTCCGGGACAGGGGCTATGGCTACACCTTC. It encodes CASSLRDRGYGYTF.

To note about this clonotype: A much more abundant neighbour one base away suggests this may be a read error. The V and J genes are TRBV9 and TRBJ2-5; TRBD2 agrees at 11 bases. Trimming cost V 2 bases and J 3 bases; bases outside gene matches: 0. Germline V CDR1 and CDR2: SGDLS, YYNGEE. This CDR3 is 14 amino acids long. Here the CDR3 DNA reads TGTGCCAGCAGCGTGACTAGCGGGGAAGAGACCCAGTACTTC. Amino acid sequence: CASSVTSGEETQYF.

This clonotype was recorded a few times. The chain uses TRBV5-1 and TRBJ2-3; perhaps TRBD2 as D (5 bases). Between the trimmed V and J ends, which lost 0 bases and 1 base, there was a span of 12 bases. The CDR3 runs 16 residues. Looked up from germline, CDR1 is SGHRS and CDR2 is YFSETQ. CDR3 coding DNA: TGCGCCAGCAGCTTGGCCTCTAGCTACGGCACAGATACGCAGTATTTT. Protein sequence: CASSLASSYGTDTQYF.

On this clonotype: One end of the junction is discordant with germline, which a read error may explain. This rearrangement joins TRBV12-3 or TRBV12-4 to TRBJ2-3; 12 bases map to TRBD2. CDR3 length: 18 residues. Here the CDR3 DNA reads TGTGCCCGCAGTCCAGGGGCTAGCGGGAGGGATGGAACAGATACGCAGTATTTT. Translated: CARSPGASGRDGTDTQYF.

The V and J genes are TRBV6-1 and TRBJ1-5; no reliable D call. The V gene's germline CDR1 is MNHNS and CDR2 SASEGT. The CDR3 contains 14 residues. The V gene lost 2 bases and the J gene lost 4 bases, with 9 bases spanning the gap. In DNA, the CDR3 is TGTGCCAGCAGTGAATACGATACAAATCAGCCCCAGCATTTT. Translation: CASSEYDTNQPQHF.